One T cell receptor beta chain is described in this entry. The antigen it recognizes is unknown. One end of the junction fails to match germline, which may point to a read error. This sample is part of a study of T cell changes during pregnancy in multiple sclerosis (dated by TCRdb to about 2019). General notes on the study: In women with multiple sclerosis, the researchers looked at how the T cell repertoire shifted as pregnancy progressed.

Inclusive of the bounding cysteine and phenylalanine, the CDR3 is 12 residues long. Only the CDR3 part of the read is kept: 36 bases, read in frame from the first base. According to the germline V gene, CDR1 reads MRHNA and CDR2 reads SNTAGT. The library was prepared using the immunoSEQ multiplex PCR assay. TCRdb mirrors the immuneACCESS table, restricted to in-frame sequences. Some clones are absent from its copies; in checked studies, under half trace to an unresolved V gene, and the reason for the others is unknown. This sample gives 20,000 to 25,000 clones in total; around 85% of them show up just once. 15% to 19% of the sample goes to the ten largest clones.

The rearrangement joined TRBV6-4 to TRBJ1-1, with no reliable assignment of the D segment. This specimen was CD8+ T cells from peripheral blood mononuclear cells, taken in the first trimester of pregnancy. The clonotype originates from a female donor in good health, enrolled as a control in a pregnancy study. The nucleotides read TGTGCCAGCAGTGACTCGACGACTGCTCGAATCTTT. Its protein is CASSDSTTARIF.